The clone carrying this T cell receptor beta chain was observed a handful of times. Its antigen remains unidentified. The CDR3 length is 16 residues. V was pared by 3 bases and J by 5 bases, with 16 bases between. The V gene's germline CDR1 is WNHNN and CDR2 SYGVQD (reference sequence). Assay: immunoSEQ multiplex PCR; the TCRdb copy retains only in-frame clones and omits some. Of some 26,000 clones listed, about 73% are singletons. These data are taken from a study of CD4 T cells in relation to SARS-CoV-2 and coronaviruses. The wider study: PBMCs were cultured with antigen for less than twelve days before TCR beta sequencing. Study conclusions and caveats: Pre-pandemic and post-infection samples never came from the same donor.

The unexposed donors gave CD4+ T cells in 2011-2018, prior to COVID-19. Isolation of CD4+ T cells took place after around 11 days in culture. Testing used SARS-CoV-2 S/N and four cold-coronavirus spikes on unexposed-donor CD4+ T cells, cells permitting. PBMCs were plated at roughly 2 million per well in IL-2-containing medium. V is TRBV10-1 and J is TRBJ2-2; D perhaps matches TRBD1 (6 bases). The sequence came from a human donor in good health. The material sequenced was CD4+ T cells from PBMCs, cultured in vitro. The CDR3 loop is CASSENSGELTGELFF. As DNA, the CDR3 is TGCGCCAGCAGTGAAAATTCAGGGGAATTAACCGGGGAGCTGTTTTTT.